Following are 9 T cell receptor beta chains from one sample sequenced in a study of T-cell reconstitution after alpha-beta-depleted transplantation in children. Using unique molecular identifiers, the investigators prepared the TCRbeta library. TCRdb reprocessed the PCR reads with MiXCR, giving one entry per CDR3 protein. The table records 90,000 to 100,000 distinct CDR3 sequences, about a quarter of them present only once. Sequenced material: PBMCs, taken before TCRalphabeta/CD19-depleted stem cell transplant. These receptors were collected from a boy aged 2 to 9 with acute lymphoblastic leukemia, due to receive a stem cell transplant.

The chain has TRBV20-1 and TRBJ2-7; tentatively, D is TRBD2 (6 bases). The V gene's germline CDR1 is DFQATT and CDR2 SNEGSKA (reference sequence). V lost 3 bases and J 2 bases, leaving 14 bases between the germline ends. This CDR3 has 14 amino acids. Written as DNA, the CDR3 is TGCAGTGCTAGTAGGCGGAGGGGCCCCTACGAGCAGTACTTC. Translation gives CSASRRRGPYEQYF.

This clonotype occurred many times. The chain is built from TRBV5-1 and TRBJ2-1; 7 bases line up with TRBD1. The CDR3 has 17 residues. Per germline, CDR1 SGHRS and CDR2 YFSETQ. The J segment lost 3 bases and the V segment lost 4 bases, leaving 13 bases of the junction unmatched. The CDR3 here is CASSIDSQGVIYNEQFF. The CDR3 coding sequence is TGCGCCAGCAGCATCGATAGTCAGGGGGTCATCTACAATGAGCAGTTCTTC. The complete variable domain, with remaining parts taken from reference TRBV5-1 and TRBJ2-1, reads KAGVTQTPRYLIKTRGQQVTLSCSPISGHRSVSWYQQTPGQGLQFLFEYFSETQRNKGNFPGRFSGRQFSNSRSEMNVSTLELGDSALYLCASSIDSQGVIYNEQFFGPGTRLTVL.

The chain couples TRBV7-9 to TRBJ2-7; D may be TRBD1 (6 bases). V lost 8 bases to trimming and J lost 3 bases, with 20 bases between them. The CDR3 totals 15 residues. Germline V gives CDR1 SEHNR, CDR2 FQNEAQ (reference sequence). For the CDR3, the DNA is TGTGCCAGCGGCAGAAACCGGGACACTTACTACGAGCAGTACTTC. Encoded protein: CASGRNRDTYYEQYF.

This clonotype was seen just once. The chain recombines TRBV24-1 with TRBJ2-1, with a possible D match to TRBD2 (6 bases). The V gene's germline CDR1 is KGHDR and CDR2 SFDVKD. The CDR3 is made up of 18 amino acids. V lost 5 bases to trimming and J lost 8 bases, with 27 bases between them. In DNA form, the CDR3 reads TGTGCCACCAGTGCCACAACTAGCTCAGGTTATAAAAGCGATGAGCAGTTCTTC. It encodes CATSATTSSGYKSDEQFF.

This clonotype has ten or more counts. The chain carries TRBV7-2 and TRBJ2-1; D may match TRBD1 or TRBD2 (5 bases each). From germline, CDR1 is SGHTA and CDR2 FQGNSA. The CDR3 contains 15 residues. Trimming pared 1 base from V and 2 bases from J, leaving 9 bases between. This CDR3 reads CASSLGTGPYNEQFF. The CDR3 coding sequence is TGTGCCAGCAGCTTAGGGACGGGGCCCTACAATGAGCAGTTCTTC.

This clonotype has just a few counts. In DNA, the CDR3 is TGTGCCAGTAGAGGAGGGGTTACCTACGAGCAGTACTTC. Amino acid sequence: CASRGGVTYEQYF. V is TRBV6-6 and J is TRBJ2-7; the D gene is possibly TRBD2 (6 bases). The CDR3 is 13 amino acids. The germline V gene encodes CDR1 MNHNY and CDR2 SVGAGI (reference sequence). V lost 9 bases, J lost 2 bases, and 14 bases lay in between.

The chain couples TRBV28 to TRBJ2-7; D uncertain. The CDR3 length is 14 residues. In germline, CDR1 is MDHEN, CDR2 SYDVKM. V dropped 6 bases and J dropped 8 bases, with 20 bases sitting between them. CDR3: CASRSANWRTQQYF. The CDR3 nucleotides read TGTGCCAGCAGATCGGCCAACTGGCGTACGCAGCAGTACTTC. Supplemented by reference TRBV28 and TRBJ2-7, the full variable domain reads DVKVTQSSRYLVKRTGEKVFLECVQDMDHENMFWYRQDPGLGLRLIYFSYDVKMKEKGDIPEGYSVSREKKERFSLILESASTNQTSMYLCASRSANWRTQQYFGPGTRLTVT.

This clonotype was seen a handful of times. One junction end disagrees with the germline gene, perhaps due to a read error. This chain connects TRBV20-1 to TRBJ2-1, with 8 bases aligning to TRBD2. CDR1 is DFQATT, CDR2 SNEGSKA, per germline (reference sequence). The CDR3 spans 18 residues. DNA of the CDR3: TGCAGTGCTAGAGGCCCTCCACTAGCGGAGGGGCGATTCTTCAAGAGGATCTTC. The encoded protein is CSARGPPLAEGRFFKRIF.

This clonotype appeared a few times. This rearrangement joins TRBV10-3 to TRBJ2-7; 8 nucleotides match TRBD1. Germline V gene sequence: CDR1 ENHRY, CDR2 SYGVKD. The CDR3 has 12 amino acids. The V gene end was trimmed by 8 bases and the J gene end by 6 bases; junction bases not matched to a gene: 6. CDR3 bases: TGTGCCATCGGACAGGGTCAGCGCGAGCAGTACTTC. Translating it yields CAIGQGQREQYF.